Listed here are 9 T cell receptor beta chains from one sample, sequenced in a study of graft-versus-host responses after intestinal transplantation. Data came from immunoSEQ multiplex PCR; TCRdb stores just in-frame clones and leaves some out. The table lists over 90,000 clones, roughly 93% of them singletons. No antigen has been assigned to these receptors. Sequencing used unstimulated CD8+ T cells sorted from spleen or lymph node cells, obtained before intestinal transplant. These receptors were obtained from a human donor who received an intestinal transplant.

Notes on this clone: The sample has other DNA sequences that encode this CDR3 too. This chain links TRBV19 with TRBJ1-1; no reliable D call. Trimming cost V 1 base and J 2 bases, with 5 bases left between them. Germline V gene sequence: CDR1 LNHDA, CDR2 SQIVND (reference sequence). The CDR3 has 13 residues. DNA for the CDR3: TGTGCCAGTAGTATAGCACTTAACACTGAAGCTTTCTTT. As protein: CASSIALNTEAFF.

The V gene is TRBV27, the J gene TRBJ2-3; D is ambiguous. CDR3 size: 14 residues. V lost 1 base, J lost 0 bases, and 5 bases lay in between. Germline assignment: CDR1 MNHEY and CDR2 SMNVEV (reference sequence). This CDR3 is CASSLFTSTDTQYF. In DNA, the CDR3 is TGTGCCAGCAGTTTATTCACTAGCACAGATACGCAGTATTTT.

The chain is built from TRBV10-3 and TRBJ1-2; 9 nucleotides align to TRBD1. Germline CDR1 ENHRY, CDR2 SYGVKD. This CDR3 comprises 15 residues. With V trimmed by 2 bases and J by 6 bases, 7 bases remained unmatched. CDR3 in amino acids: CAISERGQGSHGYTF. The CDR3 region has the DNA TGTGCCATCAGTGAGAGGGGACAGGGCTCCCATGGCTACACCTTC.

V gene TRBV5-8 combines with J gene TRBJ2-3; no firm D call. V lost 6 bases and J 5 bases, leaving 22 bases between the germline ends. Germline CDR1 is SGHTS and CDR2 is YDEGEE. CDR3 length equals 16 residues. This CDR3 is CASTEGMVGFGDTQYF. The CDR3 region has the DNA TGTGCCAGCACGGAAGGGATGGTTGGATTCGGAGATACGCAGTATTTT.

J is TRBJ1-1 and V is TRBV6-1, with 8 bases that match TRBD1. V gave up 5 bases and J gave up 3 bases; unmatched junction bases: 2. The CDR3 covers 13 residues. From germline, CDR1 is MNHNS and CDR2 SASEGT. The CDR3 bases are TGTGCCAGCAGTATACAGGGGGACACTGAAGCTTTCTTT. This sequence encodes CASSIQGDTEAFF.

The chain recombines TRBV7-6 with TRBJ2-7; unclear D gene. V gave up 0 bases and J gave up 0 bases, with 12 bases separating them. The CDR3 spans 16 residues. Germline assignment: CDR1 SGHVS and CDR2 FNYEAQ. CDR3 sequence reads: CASSLAQTVVSYEQYF. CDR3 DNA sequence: TGTGCCAGCAGCTTAGCGCAAACAGTCGTCTCCTACGAGCAGTACTTC. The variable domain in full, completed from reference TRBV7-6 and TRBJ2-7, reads GAGVSQSPRYKVTKRGQDVALRCDPISGHVSLYWYRQALGQGPEFLTYFNYEAQQDKSGLPNDRFSAERPEGSISTLTIQRTEQRDSAMYRCASSLAQTVVSYEQYFGPGTRLTVT.

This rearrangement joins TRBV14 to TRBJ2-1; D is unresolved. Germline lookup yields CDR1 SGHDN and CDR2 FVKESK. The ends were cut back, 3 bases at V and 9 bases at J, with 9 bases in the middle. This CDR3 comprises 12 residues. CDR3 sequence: CASSHIPGEQFF. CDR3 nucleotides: TGTGCCAGCAGCCATATACCCGGTGAGCAGTTCTTC.

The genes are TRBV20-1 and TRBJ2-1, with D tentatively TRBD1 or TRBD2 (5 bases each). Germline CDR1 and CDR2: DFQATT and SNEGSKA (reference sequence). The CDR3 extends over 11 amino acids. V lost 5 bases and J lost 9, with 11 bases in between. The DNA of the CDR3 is TGCAGTGCTCAACGTGGGGGTGAGCAGTTCTTC. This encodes CSAQRGGEQFF.

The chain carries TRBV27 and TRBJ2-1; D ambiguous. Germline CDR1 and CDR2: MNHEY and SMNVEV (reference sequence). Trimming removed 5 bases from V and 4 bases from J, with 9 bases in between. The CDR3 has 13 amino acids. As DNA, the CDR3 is TGTGCCAGCAGTGACGGCGGTTACAATGAGCAGTTCTTC. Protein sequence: CASSDGGYNEQFF.